The 9 T cell receptor beta chains reported below all come from one sample, sequenced in a study of CD8+CD57+ T cells in acquired aplastic anemia. Genomic DNA served as template for TCR beta VDJ and CDR3 profiling. TCRdb re-called the reads through MiXCR, storing one row per CDR3 protein. Of hundreds of thousands of distinct CDR3 sequences listed, just under 70% are singletons. Source material: sorted CD4+, CD8+, or CD8+CD57+ T cells (not recorded which) from PBMCs. The receptor set was obtained from a human donor in good health, serving as a control.

Comment on this clonotype: One end of the junction varies from germline; a read error may be responsible. The chain couples TRBV9 to TRBJ2-1; 8 positions match TRBD2. Per the germline V gene, CDR1 is SGDLS and CDR2 is YYNGEE. The CDR3 totals 15 residues. The CDR3 DNA follows: TGTGCCAGCAGCCCAGCGGGGGCGGAGAATAATGCGCAGTTCTTC. Translating it yields CASSPAGAENNAQFF.

This clonotype has a handful of counts. V gene TRBV7-9 combines with J gene TRBJ2-5; D uncertain. CDR3 size: 13 residues. Deletions cut 5 bases from V and 2 bases from J, with 9 bases between. The germline gives CDR1 SEHNR, CDR2 FQNEAQ (reference sequence). Here the CDR3 reads CASSTVQQETQYF. CDR3 nucleotides: TGTGCCAGCAGCACCGTCCAACAAGAGACCCAGTACTTC.

This clonotype occurred once. The chain is built from TRBV7-9 and TRBJ2-1, with 9 bases identical to TRBD2. The CDR3 consists of 15 residues. Germline V lookup: CDR1 SEHNR, CDR2 FQNEAQ (reference sequence). V lost 6 bases to trimming and J lost 7 bases; unmatched junction nucleotides: 10. The CDR3 spells CASSYRRGGRNEQFF. The CDR3 nucleotides read TGTGCCAGCAGTTACCGGCGGGGGGGGAGGAATGAGCAGTTCTTC.

The CDR3 DNA reads as TGCGCCAGCAGCCAAGGAAACAGGGGAGAAGAGCAGTTCTTC. This gives the protein CASSQGNRGEEQFF. The gene calls are TRBV4-3 and TRBJ2-1, with 7 nucleotides matching TRBD1. This CDR3 spans 14 amino acids. V lost 1 base and J lost 10; bases outside the gene matches: 7. CDR1 is LGHNA, CDR2 YSLEER, per germline.

Of note for this clonotype: This CDR3 fails to terminate in the conserved phenylalanine or tryptophan, so it likely reflects a read error. No DNA is shown, since the ends of the CDR3 on it are uncertain; the CDR3 is the one TCRdb lists. This chain joins TRBV10-3 and TRBJ1-5. CDR1 is ENHRY, CDR2 SYGVKD, per germline. The CDR3 has 17 amino acids, counting both end residues. The CDR3: CAISEPTSRGSKQFHDP.

The chain couples TRBV20-1 to TRBJ2-5, with 9 bases matching TRBD1. The CDR3 extends over 13 amino acids. V gave up 5 bases and J gave up 4 bases; unmatched junction bases: 5. In germline, CDR1 is DFQATT, CDR2 SNEGSKA (reference sequence). The DNA for the CDR3 is TGCAGTGCTCCTACAGGGGGCCGAGAGACCCAGTACTTC. It codes for CSAPTGGRETQYF.

The J gene is TRBJ2-3, the V gene TRBV7-2, with D unresolved. CDR1 is SGHTA, CDR2 FQGNSA, per germline. V shed 3 bases and J shed 2 bases, with 9 bases lying between them. This CDR3 is built from 14 residues. CDR3 protein: CASSFTRFTDTQYF. For the CDR3, the DNA is TGTGCCAGCAGCTTCACTCGCTTCACAGATACGCAGTATTTT. Full variable domain (rest looked up from reference TRBV7-2 and TRBJ2-3): GAGVSQSPSNKVTEKGKDVELRCDPISGHTALYWYRQSLGQGLEFLIYFQGNSAPDKSGLPSDRFSAERTGGSVSTLTIQRTQQEDSAVYLCASSFTRFTDTQYFGPGTRLTVL.

The chain joins TRBV2 to TRBJ2-1, with 9 nucleotides matching TRBD1. The length of the CDR3 is 16 residues. V lost 7 bases and J lost 7; bases outside the gene matches: 14. CDR1 is SNHLY and CDR2 is FYNNEI in the germline V gene. The CDR3 sequence is CASNEGPGTGINEQFF. The CDR3, as DNA: TGTGCCAGCAACGAAGGGCCGGGGACAGGGATTAATGAGCAGTTCTTC.

The chain uses TRBV19 and TRBJ1-3; D not resolved. CDR3 length: 14 residues. Per germline, CDR1 LNHDA and CDR2 SQIVND (reference sequence). Between the trimmed V and J ends, which lost 8 bases and 2 bases, there was a span of 13 bases. The CDR3 spells CASGPPRPGNTIYF. The CDR3 DNA is TGTGCCAGTGGTCCACCCAGACCTGGAAACACCATATATTTT.